The clone carrying this T cell receptor beta chain was observed a single time. Its specificity is not known. With 0 bases removed from V and 2 bases from J, the gap between germline ends came to 8 bases. CDR1 and CDR2 (germline): SGHKS, YYEKEE (reference sequence). The CDR3 loop spans 14 amino acids. The data derive from a study of OX40 agonist ivuxolimab in advanced cancers. As for the study in general: Patient treatment consisted of intravenous ivuxolimab administration every 2 weeks at 0.01 to 10 mg/kg. General study points: Expanded clones were, on average, more numerous in CD8+ T cells than in CD4+.

Only in-frame clones appear in the TCRdb table, and some are missing; sequencing was by immunoSEQ multiplex PCR. The sample carries more than 80,000 clones, 90% to 95% recorded once. The source is an adult with an advanced solid tumor such as melanoma, head and neck, liver or kidney cancer. The specimen comprised CD4+ or CD8+ T cells sorted from blood, sampled in a trial of the OX40 agonist ivuxolimab. The V call is TRBV5-5, the J call TRBJ2-5; unclear D gene. The DNA for the CDR3 is TGTGCCAGCAGCTTGGCTCAGACTCAAGAGACCCAGTACTTC. Amino acid sequence: CASSLAQTQETQYF.